Described below is a single TCR beta chain sequence and its context. Its antigen remains unidentified. The data stem from a study of CD4 T cells in relation to SARS-CoV-2 and coronaviruses. The overall study: Crossreactive spike epitopes shared across donors were mapped to their HLA restriction. Study-level points and caveats: SARS-CoV-2-driven expansion was significantly weaker in crossreactive than monoreactive clones. Each donor contributed either pre-pandemic or post-infection samples, not both. In around 63% of donors, memory CD4+ clonotypes crossrecognized SARS-CoV-2 and at least one common cold coronavirus spike.

Sequencing used immunoSEQ multiplex PCR; TCRdb keeps in-frame clones, though not all of them. Here the sample spans roughly 68,000 clones, 93% being singletons. Unexposed donor CD4+ T cells date from about 2011-2018, before the COVID-19 pandemic. Material: naive CD4+ T cells from PBMCs. Subset meaning: naive CD4+ T cells isolated by negative enrichment. The receptor was derived from a human donor in good health.

The CDR3 region is CATSRRGRNEQFF. The CDR3 bases are TGTGCCACCAGCAGGAGGGGGCGAAATGAGCAGTTCTTC. V gene TRBV15 combines with J gene TRBJ2-1, with 7 bases fitting TRBD1. The CDR3 totals 13 residues. The germline V gene has CDR1 LNHNV and CDR2 YYDKDF (reference sequence). The trim removed 3 bases at V and 7 bases at J, leaving 3 bases unmatched.